This passage covers 26 T cell receptor beta chains from one sample sequenced in a study of T cell responses to AZD1222 COVID-19 vaccine. The data were produced by immunoSEQ multiplex PCR, yet TCRdb's version contains in-frame clones alone and is incomplete. There are more than 35,000 clones in the sample; 75% to 85% occur only once, and about 51% lies in the top ten. The material was peripheral blood, obtained on day 0 of AZD1222 vaccination. The receptor source for this set is an adult in good health.

This clone turned up a few times. The V call is TRBV5-4, the J call TRBJ2-2, with TRBD2 as a possible D gene (6 bases). The length of the CDR3 is 13 residues. The V end lost 4 bases, the J end lost 6 bases, and 10 bases lay between the germline ends. Germline loops: CDR1 SGHNT, CDR2 YYREEE (reference sequence). The CDR3 DNA is TGTGCCAGCAGCCCAGGAGGGGCCGGGGAGCTGTTTTTT. Translation: CASSPGGAGELFF.

The chain carries TRBV3-1 (or the pseudogene TRBV3-2) and TRBJ1-6, with a possible D match to TRBD1 (6 bases). With 2 bases removed from V and 7 bases from J, the gap between germline ends came to 18 bases. Germline-derived CDR1 and CDR2 are LGHDT and YNNKEL (reference sequence). The CDR3 loop spans 17 amino acids. The CDR3 coding sequence is TGTGCCAGCAGCCAATGTGGACAGATTACGAAGAATTCACCCCTCCACTTT. Translation gives CASSQCGQITKNSPLHF.

The genes are TRBV19 and TRBJ1-2; D unclear. The V gene's germline CDR1 is LNHDA and CDR2 SQIVND (reference sequence). V shed 6 bases and J shed 0 bases, with 14 bases lying between them. The CDR3 runs 15 residues. The chain's CDR3 is CASSRGAAANYGYTF. Written as DNA, the CDR3 is TGTGCCAGTAGCAGAGGAGCGGCGGCTAACTATGGCTACACCTTC.

The genes are TRBV5-1 and TRBJ2-3; TRBD2 matches at 12 bases. There are 16 residues in the CDR3. The V gene's germline CDR1 is SGHRS and CDR2 YFSETQ. V gave up 4 bases and J gave up 0 bases; unmatched junction bases: 3. CDR3: CASSAGTSGSTDTQYF. CDR3 coding DNA: TGCGCCAGCAGCGCCGGGACTAGCGGGAGCACAGATACGCAGTATTTT. The full variable domain, with the rest looked up from reference TRBV5-1 and TRBJ2-3, is KAGVTQTPRYLIKTRGQQVTLSCSPISGHRSVSWYQQTPGQGLQFLFEYFSETQRNKGNFPGRFSGRQFSNSRSEMNVSTLELGDSALYLCASSAGTSGSTDTQYFGPGTRLTVL.

This clone was counted only a few times. The chain recombines TRBV27 with TRBJ1-2; TRBD1 might be the D (5 bases). Germline V gene lookup returns CDR1 MNHEY and CDR2 SMNVEV (reference sequence). CDR3 size: 14 residues. Deletions cut 3 bases from V and 2 bases from J, with 10 bases between. DNA for the CDR3: TGTGCCAGCAGTTTGAGGGGAGGAAACTATGGCTACACCTTC. Its protein product is CASSLRGGNYGYTF.

The chain is built from TRBV28 and TRBJ2-7, with D unclear. Germline-derived CDR1 and CDR2 are MDHEN and SYDVKM. V dropped 3 bases and J dropped 3 bases, with 6 bases sitting between them. The CDR3 runs 12 residues. The CDR3 loop reads CASSFARYEQYF. The CDR3 DNA is TGTGCCAGCAGTTTTGCCCGCTACGAGCAGTACTTC.

The rearrangement links TRBV3-1 (or the pseudogene TRBV3-2) to TRBJ2-7, with TRBD2 identical over 9 bases. V shed 1 base, J shed 0 bases, and the junction held 7 bases outside the gene matches. This CDR3 contains 17 residues. Germline lookup yields CDR1 LGHDT and CDR2 YNNKEL (reference sequence). CDR3 nucleotides: TGTGCCAGCAGCCAAGCCTTAGCGGGGGCTCTCTCCTACGAGCAGTACTTC. It specifies CASSQALAGALSYEQYF.

V gene TRBV6-5 combines with J gene TRBJ2-5; TRBD2 matches at 11 bases. The ends lost 2 bases at V and 4 bases at J; junction bases unmatched: 6. Germline V gene lookup returns CDR1 MNHEY and CDR2 SVGAGI. CDR3 length: 16 residues. This chain's CDR3 is CASSYPSSGGAETQYF. For the CDR3, the DNA is TGTGCCAGCAGTTACCCGAGTAGCGGGGGGGCAGAGACCCAGTACTTC.

For this clone: One end of the junction fails to match germline, which may point to a read error. This chain connects TRBV20-1 to TRBJ2-1, with 10 bases that match TRBD2. This CDR3 comprises 14 residues. Per the germline V gene, CDR1 is DFQATT and CDR2 is SNEGSKA (reference sequence). The CDR3 loop reads CSSSSGGYYNEQFF. The CDR3 DNA reads TGCAGTTCTAGTAGCGGGGGGTACTACAATGAGCAGTTCTTC.

The chain uses TRBV5-1 and TRBJ1-2; D might be TRBD1 (5 bases). V lost 0 bases and J lost 6, with 12 bases in between. Looked up from germline, CDR1 is SGHRS and CDR2 is YFSETQ. The CDR3 sequence is 14 residues long. CDR3 coding DNA: TGCGCCAGCAGCTTGGCGACAGCTTATGATGGCTACACCTTC. Protein product: CASSLATAYDGYTF.

The genes are TRBV6-2 or TRBV6-3 and TRBJ2-5, with D possibly being TRBD2 (6 bases). V lost 0 bases and J lost 4, with 15 bases in between. This CDR3 contains 16 residues. Germline V gene sequence: CDR1 MNHEY, CDR2 SVGEGT. CDR3 nucleotide sequence: TGTGCCAGCAGTTACTCTAGCGGACACCCGAGAGAGACCCAGTACTTC. It codes for CASSYSSGHPRETQYF.

V is TRBV5-1 and J is TRBJ2-5; tentatively, D is TRBD2 (5 bases). Trimming pared 3 bases from V and 5 bases from J, leaving 14 bases between. Germline CDR1 SGHRS, CDR2 YFSETQ. The length of the CDR3 is 14 residues. CDR3: CASSSMDSRETQYF. CDR3 in DNA: TGCGCCAGCAGCTCGATGGACTCCAGGGAGACCCAGTACTTC.

This rearrangement joins TRBV7-2 to TRBJ1-1, with unresolved D. The germline V gene has CDR1 SGHTA and CDR2 FQGNSA. This CDR3 has 16 residues. Trimming cost V 2 bases and J 4 bases, with 17 bases left between them. This CDR3 reads CASSLFPRAESTEAFF. CDR3 in DNA: TGTGCCAGCAGCTTATTTCCAAGGGCAGAGAGCACTGAAGCTTTCTTT.

This clone was picked up one time. The chain has TRBV24-1 and TRBJ1-3; a possible D gene is TRBD1 (5 bases). The CDR3 length is 15 residues. V gave up 3 bases and J gave up 0 bases, with 8 bases separating them. Germline loops: CDR1 KGHDR, CDR2 SFDVKD. DNA of the CDR3: TGTGCCACCAGTGATCCCGACAGCTCTGGAAACACCATATATTTT. Amino acid sequence: CATSDPDSSGNTIYF.

The V gene is TRBV11-2, the J gene TRBJ2-7, with D possibly being TRBD2 (5 bases). The CDR3 consists of 15 residues. Germline lookup yields CDR1 SGHAT and CDR2 FQNNGV. Trimming removed 3 bases from V and 7 bases from J, with 19 bases in between. CDR3 nucleotide sequence: TGTGCCAGCAGCTTGCTGGGAGCCCCCTCTAGAGAGCAGTACTTC. It encodes CASSLLGAPSREQYF.

V gene TRBV3-1 (or the pseudogene TRBV3-2) combines with J gene TRBJ1-2; unclear D gene. This CDR3 contains 10 residues. V lost 5 bases, J lost 8 bases, and 6 bases lay in between. Germline CDR1 and CDR2: LGHDT and YNNKEL (reference sequence). The CDR3 nucleotides are TGTGCCAGCAGCTGGAAGGGCTACACCTTC. Amino acid sequence: CASSWKGYTF.

J is TRBJ1-2 and V is TRBV29-1; TRBD1 agrees at 8 bases. CDR1 SQVTM and CDR2 ANQGSEA come from the germline V gene. J gave up 8 bases and V 2 bases, and 7 bases lay outside the gene matches. The length of the CDR3 is 13 residues. The chain's CDR3 is CSVEMAGGWGYTF. CDR3 bases: TGCAGCGTTGAAATGGCAGGGGGCTGGGGCTACACCTTC.

This rearrangement joins TRBV6-1 to TRBJ1-5; D is uncertain. V was pared by 3 bases and J by 11 bases, with 11 bases between. The length of the CDR3 is 12 residues. CDR1 is MNHNS, CDR2 SASEGT, per germline. The CDR3 loop reads CASSEDGGSQHF. CDR3 DNA sequence: TGTGCCAGCAGTGAGGACGGTGGGTCCCAGCATTTT.

The CDR3 DNA follows: TGTGCCAGCATGGAGGTGGGCTATGGCTACACCTTC. It yields the protein CASMEVGYGYTF. The rearrangement uses TRBV25-1 and TRBJ1-2, with D unresolved. The germline V gene encodes CDR1 MGHDK and CDR2 SYGVNS. The CDR3 spans 12 residues. V gave up 7 bases and J gave up 4 bases, with 10 bases separating them.

The V and J genes are TRBV5-1 and TRBJ2-7, with D unresolved. V lost 0 bases and J 4 bases, leaving 8 bases between the germline ends. The CDR3 has 13 residues. The germline V gene has CDR1 SGHRS and CDR2 YFSETQ. CDR3 in amino acids: CASSLGFQYEQYF. The DNA for the CDR3 is TGCGCCAGCAGCTTGGGGTTTCAGTACGAGCAGTACTTC. Using reference TRBV5-1 and TRBJ2-7 for the parts outside the CDR3, the full variable domain is KAGVTQTPRYLIKTRGQQVTLSCSPISGHRSVSWYQQTPGQGLQFLFEYFSETQRNKGNFPGRFSGRQFSNSRSEMNVSTLELGDSALYLCASSLGFQYEQYFGPGTRLTVT.

The rearrangement uses TRBV5-5 and TRBJ1-1; no clear D. Trimming cost V 0 bases and J 1 base, with 7 bases left between them. Germline lookup yields CDR1 SGHKS and CDR2 YYEKEE (reference sequence). The CDR3 covers 14 residues. The chain's CDR3 is CASSLATSNTEAFF. In DNA form, the CDR3 reads TGTGCCAGCAGCTTGGCAACGTCGAACACTGAAGCTTTCTTT.

This clone was detected only a few times. The V and J genes are TRBV19 and TRBJ1-2, with 10 bases fitting TRBD1. The V and J ends lost 5 bases and 5 bases, in that order; junction bases with no gene match: 5. CDR3 length: 14 amino acids. Per germline, CDR1 LNHDA and CDR2 SQIVND (reference sequence). The CDR3 sequence is CASSPTGGEYGYTF. CDR3 DNA sequence: TGTGCCAGTAGTCCGACAGGGGGCGAGTATGGCTACACCTTC.

The DNA of the CDR3 is TGTGCCTGGAGTCCACAGACTAGCGGGAGGTCCACCGGGGAGCTGTTTTTT. Protein sequence: CAWSPQTSGRSTGELFF. V usage is TRBV30 and J usage is TRBJ2-2; 13 bases match TRBD2. Germline V gene data show CDR1 as GTSNPN and CDR2 as SVGIG (reference sequence). V shed 2 bases, J shed 4 bases, and the junction held 7 bases outside the gene matches. This CDR3 is built from 17 residues.

The J gene is TRBJ2-3, the V gene TRBV2; 10 bases are shared with TRBD2. V shed 7 bases, J shed 3 bases, and the junction held 7 bases outside the gene matches. The CDR3 covers 15 residues. The germline V gene encodes CDR1 SNHLY and CDR2 FYNNEI. CDR3 in amino acids: CASTSTAGGTDTQYF. CDR3 sequence (DNA): TGTGCCAGCACCTCTACAGCGGGAGGGACAGATACGCAGTATTTT.

This clone was found a few times. This chain links TRBV3-1 (or the pseudogene TRBV3-2) with TRBJ1-3; D is ambiguous. The CDR3 is 14 amino acids. Deletions cut 1 base from V and 0 bases from J, with 4 bases between. Germline lookup yields CDR1 LGHDT and CDR2 YNNKEL (reference sequence). The CDR3 here is CASSQAGSGNTIYF. CDR3 in DNA: TGTGCCAGCAGCCAAGCAGGCTCTGGAAACACCATATATTTT.

The rearrangement links TRBV4-2 to TRBJ1-5; D possibly corresponds to TRBD1 (5 bases). This CDR3 region has 18 residues. The V gene lost 0 bases and the J gene lost 2 bases, with 17 bases spanning the gap. Germline CDR1 reads LGHNA; CDR2 reads YNFKEQ. The CDR3 DNA sequence: TGTGCCAGCAGCCAAGATCAGACGTCAGGGCCGGGCAATCAGCCCCAGCATTTT. Its translation: CASSQDQTSGPGNQPQHF.